This entry features one T cell receptor beta chain sequence. Its target is unknown. This entry comes from a study of shared clonotypes between healthy human individuals. General study results and limits: Richness estimates generally favored naive over memory subsets.

The protocol was immunoSEQ multiplex PCR, while the TCRdb copy is restricted to in-frame clones and leaves out a portion. Here the sample spans 2.3 million or so clones, 93% being singletons. The CDR3 has 13 residues. Per the germline V gene, CDR1 is SGHTA and CDR2 is FQGNSA. V was cut by 5 bases and J by 5 bases, with 13 bases left in between. The sequenced material came from naive CD4+ T cells from PBMCs. Subset specified: CD45RA+ positively selected. The receptor was isolated from a man aged 18 to 30 in good health. Some clones in this sample may be carry-over from other donors' samples. The chain joins TRBV7-2 to TRBJ2-7; maybe TRBD2 (6 bases). In DNA form, the CDR3 reads TGTGCCAGCAGCCGGGAGAGGGAGGACGAGCAGTACTTC. Amino acids: CASSREREDEQYF.